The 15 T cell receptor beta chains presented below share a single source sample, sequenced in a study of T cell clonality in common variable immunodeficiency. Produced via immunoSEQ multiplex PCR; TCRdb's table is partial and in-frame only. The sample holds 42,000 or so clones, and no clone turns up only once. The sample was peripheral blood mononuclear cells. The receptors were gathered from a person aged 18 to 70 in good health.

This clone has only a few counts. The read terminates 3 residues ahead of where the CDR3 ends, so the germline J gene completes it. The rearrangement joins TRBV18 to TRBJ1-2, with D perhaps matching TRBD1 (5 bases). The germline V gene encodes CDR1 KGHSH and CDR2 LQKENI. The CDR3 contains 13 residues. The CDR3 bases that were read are TGTGCCAGCTCCCCGAAATGGGGGGACGGC. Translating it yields CASSPKWGDG. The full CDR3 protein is CASSPKWGDGYTF.

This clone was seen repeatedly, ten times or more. Incomplete CDR3 DNA: TGTGCCAGCAGCTTAAGTACTGCCAACTACGAG. This encodes CASSLSTANYE. The whole CDR3 region reads CASSLSTANYEQYF. J is TRBJ2-7 and V is TRBV7-2, with unresolved D. The CDR3 is cut off 3 residues early in the read; its end comes from the germline J gene. The V gene's germline CDR1 is SGHTA and CDR2 FQGNSA. The CDR3 is 14 amino acids. Deletions cut 2 bases from V and 3 bases from J, with 11 bases between.

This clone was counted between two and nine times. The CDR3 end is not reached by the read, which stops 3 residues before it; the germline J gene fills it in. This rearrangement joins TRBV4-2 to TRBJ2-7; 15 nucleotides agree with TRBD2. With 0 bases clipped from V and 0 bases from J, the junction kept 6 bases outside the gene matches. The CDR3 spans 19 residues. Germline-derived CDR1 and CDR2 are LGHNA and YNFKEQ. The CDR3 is CASSQEGLAGGPLSYEQYF. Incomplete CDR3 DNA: TGTGCCAGCAGCCAAGAGGGACTAGCGGGAGGCCCCCTCTCCTACGAG.

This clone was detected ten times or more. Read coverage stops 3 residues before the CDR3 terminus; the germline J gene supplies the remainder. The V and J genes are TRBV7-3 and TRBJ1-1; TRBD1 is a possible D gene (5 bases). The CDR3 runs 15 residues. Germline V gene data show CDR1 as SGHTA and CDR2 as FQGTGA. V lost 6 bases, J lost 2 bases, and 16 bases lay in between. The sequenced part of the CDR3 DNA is TGTGCCAGCAGGTCGGGGGGGTCGGGAAACACTGAA. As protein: CASRSGGSGNTE. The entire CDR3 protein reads CASRSGGSGNTEAFF.

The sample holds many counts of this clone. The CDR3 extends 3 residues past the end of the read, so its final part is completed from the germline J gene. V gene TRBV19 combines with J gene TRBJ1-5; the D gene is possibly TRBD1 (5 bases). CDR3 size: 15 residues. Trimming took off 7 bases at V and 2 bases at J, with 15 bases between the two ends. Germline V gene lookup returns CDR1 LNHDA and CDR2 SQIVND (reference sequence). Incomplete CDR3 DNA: TGTGCCAGTACCGTTGGGGGGTTCGGCAATCAGCCC. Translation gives CASTVGGFGNQP. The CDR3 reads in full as CASTVGGFGNQPQHF.

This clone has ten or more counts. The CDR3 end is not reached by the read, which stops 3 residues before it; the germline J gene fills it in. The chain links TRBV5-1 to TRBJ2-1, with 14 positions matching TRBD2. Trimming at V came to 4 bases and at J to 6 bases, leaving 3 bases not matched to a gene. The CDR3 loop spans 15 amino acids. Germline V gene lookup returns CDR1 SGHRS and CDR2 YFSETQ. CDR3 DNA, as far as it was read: TGCGCCAGCAGCCAAGGACTAGCGGGGGGCAATGAG. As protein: CASSQGLAGGNE. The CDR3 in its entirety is CASSQGLAGGNEQFF.

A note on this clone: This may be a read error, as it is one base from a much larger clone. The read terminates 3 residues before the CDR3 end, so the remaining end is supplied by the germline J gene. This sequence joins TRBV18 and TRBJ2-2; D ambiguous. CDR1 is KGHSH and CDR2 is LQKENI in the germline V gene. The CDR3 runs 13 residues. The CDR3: CASSPGSGEKLFF. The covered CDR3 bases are TGTGCCAGCTCACCAGGGTCAGGCGAAAAG.

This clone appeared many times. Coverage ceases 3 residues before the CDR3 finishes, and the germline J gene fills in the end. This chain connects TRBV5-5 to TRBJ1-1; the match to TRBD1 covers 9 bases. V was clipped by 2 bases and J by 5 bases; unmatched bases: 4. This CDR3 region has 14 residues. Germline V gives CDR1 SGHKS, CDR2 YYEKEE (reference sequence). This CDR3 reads CASSLQGAWTEAFF. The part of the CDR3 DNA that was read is TGTGCCAGCAGCTTACAGGGGGCTTGGACTGAA.

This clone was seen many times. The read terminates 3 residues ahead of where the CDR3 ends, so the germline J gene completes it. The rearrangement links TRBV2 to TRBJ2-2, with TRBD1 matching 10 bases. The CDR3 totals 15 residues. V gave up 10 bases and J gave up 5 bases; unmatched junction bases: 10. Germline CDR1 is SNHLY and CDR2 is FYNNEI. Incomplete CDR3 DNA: TGTGCCAAGCGACCGGGACAGGGGACGACCGGGGAG. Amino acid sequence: CAKRPGQGTTGE. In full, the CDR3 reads CAKRPGQGTTGELFF.

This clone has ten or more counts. CDR3 DNA (partial): TGCAGTGCTTTCCGACAGGGATCTCTCTATGGC. Translated, it gives CSAFRQGSLYG. The whole CDR3 sequence is CSAFRQGSLYGYTF. This chain joins TRBV20-1 and TRBJ1-2, with 7 bases identical to TRBD1. The CDR3 end lies 3 residues beyond the end of the read and is filled in from the germline J gene. V gave up 5 bases and J gave up 4 bases; unmatched junction bases: 10. Germline-derived CDR1 and CDR2 are DFQATT and SNEGSKA (reference sequence). The CDR3 loop spans 14 amino acids.

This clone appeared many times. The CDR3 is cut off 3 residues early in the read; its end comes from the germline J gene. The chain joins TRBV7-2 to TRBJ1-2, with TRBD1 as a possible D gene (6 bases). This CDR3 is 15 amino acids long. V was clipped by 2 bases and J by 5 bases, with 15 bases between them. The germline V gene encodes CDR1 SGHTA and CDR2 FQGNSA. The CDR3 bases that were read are TGTGCCAGCAGCTTATTTAGGGACCAGGGGTATGGC. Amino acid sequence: CASSLFRDQGYG. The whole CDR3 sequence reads CASSLFRDQGYGYTF.

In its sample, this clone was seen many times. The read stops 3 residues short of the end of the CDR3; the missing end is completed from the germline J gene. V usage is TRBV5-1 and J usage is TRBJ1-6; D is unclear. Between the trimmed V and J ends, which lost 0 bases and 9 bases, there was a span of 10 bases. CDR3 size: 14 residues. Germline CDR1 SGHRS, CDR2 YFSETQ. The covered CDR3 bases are TGCGCCAGCAGCTTGGTAGGAGACTCTTCACCC. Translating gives CASSLVGDSSP. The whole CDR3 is CASSLVGDSSPLHF.

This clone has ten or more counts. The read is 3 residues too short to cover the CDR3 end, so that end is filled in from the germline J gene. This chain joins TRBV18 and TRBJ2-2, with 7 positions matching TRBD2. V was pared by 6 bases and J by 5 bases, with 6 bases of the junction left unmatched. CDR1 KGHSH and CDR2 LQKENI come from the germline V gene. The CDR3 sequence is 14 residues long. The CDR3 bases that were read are TGTGCCAGCTCCTCCGGGACTAAGACCGGGGAG. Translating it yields CASSSGTKTGE. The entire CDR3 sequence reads CASSSGTKTGELFF.

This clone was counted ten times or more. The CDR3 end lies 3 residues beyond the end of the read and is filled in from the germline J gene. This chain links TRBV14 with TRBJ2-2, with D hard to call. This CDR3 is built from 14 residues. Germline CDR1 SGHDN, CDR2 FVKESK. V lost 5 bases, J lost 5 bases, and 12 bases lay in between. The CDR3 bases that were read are TGTGCCAGCAGCTTTTCTAGTGTAACCGGGGAG. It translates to CASSFSSVTGE. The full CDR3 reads CASSFSSVTGELFF.

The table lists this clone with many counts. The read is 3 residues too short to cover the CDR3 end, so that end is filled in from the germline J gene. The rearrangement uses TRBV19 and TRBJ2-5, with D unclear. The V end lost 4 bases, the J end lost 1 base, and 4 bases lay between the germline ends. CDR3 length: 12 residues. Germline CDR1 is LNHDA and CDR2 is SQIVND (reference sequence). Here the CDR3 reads CASSNIQETQYF. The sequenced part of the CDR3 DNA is TGTGCCAGTAGTAACATCCAAGAGACC.